The rows below give T cell receptor beta chains drawn from one sample of a study of shared clonotypes between healthy human individuals. Assay: immunoSEQ multiplex PCR; the TCRdb copy retains only in-frame clones and omits some. The repertoire holds over a million clones, with around 82% as singletons. The sequenced sample was memory CD4+ T cells from PBMCs. These receptors were obtained from a man aged 18 to 35 in good health. Some clones in this sample may be carry-over from other donors' samples. Both conserved end residues are part of each CDR3. Each record gives: CDR3 DNA, CDR3 protein, V gene, clone size, J gene, D gene. The D gene is left open where the match is weak. Part of the rows lack a size; the others show once, few, many or a class for expanded clones.

TGCGCCAGCAGCCAAGTCGGGGGATTTAACACCGGGGAGCTGTTTTTT,CASSQVGGFNTGELFF,TRBV4-1,.,TRBJ2-2,.
TGTGCCAGCAGAACAGGACAGATTAATGAAAAACTGTTTTTT,CASRTGQINEKLFF,TRBV6-6,.,TRBJ1-4,.
TGTGCCAGCTCACCACCCGGGACTACCTACAATGAGCAGTTCTTC,CASSPPGTTYNEQFF,TRBV18,.,TRBJ2-1,TRBD2
TGTGCCAGCAGCCCGGGACACGGTGTAGAAGCTTTCTTT,CASSPGHGVEAFF,TRBV7-3,.,TRBJ1-1,.
TGTGCCAGCAGCCGGACGGAGGGGCCCCAGCATTTT,CASSRTEGPQHF,TRBV7-8,.,TRBJ1-5,.
TGCGCCAGCAGCCTGACTAGCGTAACCGGGGAGCTGTTTTTT,CASSLTSVTGELFF,TRBV5-1,.,TRBJ2-2,TRBD2
TGTGCCAGCAGCCCTCTTGGGAGCTACGAGCAGTACTTC,CASSPLGSYEQYF,TRBV7-2,.,TRBJ2-7,.
TGTGCCAGCAGTGGTCTGAACTACGAGCAGTACTTC,CASSGLNYEQYF,TRBV2,.,TRBJ2-7,.
TGCGCCAGCAGCCCCCCTTGGCTAGCGGGAATCGCCGGGGAGCTGTTTTTT,CASSPPWLAGIAGELFF,TRBV5-1,.,TRBJ2-2,TRBD2
TGTGCCAGTAGTGCGACAGACTTGAACACTGAAGCTTTCTTT,CASSATDLNTEAFF,TRBV19,.,TRBJ1-1,.
TGTGCCAGCAGCACGTTAGGGGGTGGGGCTAGGACAGATACGCAGTATTTT,CASSTLGGGARTDTQYF,TRBV7-3,.,TRBJ2-3,.
TGTGCCAGCAGCCACGAGCGGGAGTCGGCAGATACGCAGTATTTT,CASSHERESADTQYF,TRBV4-2,.,TRBJ2-3,TRBD2
TGTGCCAGCAGCCAAGGGGGGGGCAATCAGCCCCAGCATTTT,CASSQGGGNQPQHF,TRBV5-4,.,TRBJ1-5,.
TGTGCCAGCAGCTTGGGGACTAGCGGGAGGCTTTACGAGCAGTACTTC,CASSLGTSGRLYEQYF,TRBV5-4,.,TRBJ2-7,TRBD2
TGTGCCAGCAGTCTGGGGACAGGGGGGAAGGGCTACACCTTC,CASSLGTGGKGYTF,TRBV28,.,TRBJ1-2,TRBD1
TGTGCCACCAGCAGTACAGGGGGTACCGGAAACACCATATATTTT,CATSSTGGTGNTIYF,TRBV15,.,TRBJ1-3,TRBD1
TGTGCCAGCAGAAGAACAAGGAACACTGAAGCTTTCTTT,CASRRTRNTEAFF,TRBV6-5,.,TRBJ1-1,.
TGTGCCAGCAGCGCCCGGACCGGCATCGATGAAAAACTGTTTTTT,CASSARTGIDEKLFF,TRBV9,.,TRBJ1-4,.
TGTGCCAGCAGCCAAGAGGCAGGACAAGAGACCCAGTACTTC,CASSQEAGQETQYF,TRBV4-2,.,TRBJ2-5,.
TGTGCCAGCAGCTTAGAACAGGGGCGTACCTACGAGCAGTACTTC,CASSLEQGRTYEQYF,TRBV7-9,.,TRBJ2-7,TRBD1
TGTGCCAGTAGTCCAACCCCCGGACGAAATGGCTACACCTTC,CASSPTPGRNGYTF,TRBV19,.,TRBJ1-2,.
TGTGCCTGGAGTAAGGACAGCGGCTATGGCTACACCTTC,CAWSKDSGYGYTF,TRBV30,.,TRBJ1-2,.
TGTGCCAGCAGCTCCGGACAGGGGGCGAGGAAGTACTTC,CASSSGQGARKYF,TRBV11-2,.,TRBJ2-7,TRBD1
TGTGCCAGCCGGGCGACGGGGGATAATGAAAAACTGTTTTTT,CASRATGDNEKLFF,TRBV7-6,many,TRBJ1-4,.
TGTGCCAGCAGTCCTGGGGCGGACGGGGAGCTGTTTTTT,CASSPGADGELFF,TRBV6-6,.,TRBJ2-2,.
TGTGCCAGCAGTGACCCGCCAGGGATTATTCACGGGGAGCTGTTTTTT,CASSDPPGIIHGELFF,TRBV6-1,.,TRBJ2-2,.
TGCGCCAGCAGTAACGGACTGGACAATCAGCCCCAGCATTTT,CASSNGLDNQPQHF,TRBV5-1,.,TRBJ1-5,.
TGTGCCAGTAGTGGGGGAGTGGGGAGGGCCACAGATACGCAGTATTTT,CASSGGVGRATDTQYF,TRBV19,.,TRBJ2-3,TRBD2
TGTGCCAGCAGGACCGGGACAGGGGGCAGGGAAAAACTGTTTTTT,CASRTGTGGREKLFF,TRBV2,few,TRBJ1-4,TRBD1
TGTGCCAGCAGTACCGGGACAGGGACGTATTCACCCCTCCACTTT,CASSTGTGTYSPLHF,TRBV27,.,TRBJ1-6,TRBD1
TGTGCCACCAGCGTTCGACAGTACAATGAGCAGTTCTTC,CATSVRQYNEQFF,TRBV15,once,TRBJ2-1,.
TGTGCCAGCAGCTTAGGGCCCCCCGGGACAGCTTTTGAAGCTTTCTTT,CASSLGPPGTAFEAFF,TRBV7-2,.,TRBJ1-1,TRBD1
TGTGCCAGCAGCTTGGGTTCGGCTAGCGGGAGGGCCAGCCAAGAGACCCAGTACTTC,CASSLGSASGRASQETQYF,TRBV5-5,.,TRBJ2-5,TRBD2
TGCAGCGTGGACAGGGGAAACACCGGGGAGCTGTTTTTT,CSVDRGNTGELFF,TRBV29-1,.,TRBJ2-2,TRBD1
TGCGCCAGCAGCCTACAGGGTTTGGAAGAAGCTTTCTTT,CASSLQGLEEAFF,TRBV5-1,.,TRBJ1-1,.
TGCAGAGGACAGGGGGGAACCTACGAGCAGTACTTC,CRGQGGTYEQYF,TRBV29-1,.,TRBJ2-7,TRBD1
TGTGCCAGCAGTGAAGGTTGGGTAGCGGGGGGCACAGATACGCAGTATTTT,CASSEGWVAGGTDTQYF,TRBV6-1,.,TRBJ2-3,TRBD2
TGTGCCAGCAGTTACTCTGAGGGGGCATACGAGCAGTACTTC,CASSYSEGAYEQYF,TRBV6-5,.,TRBJ2-7,TRBD1
TGTGCCAGCAGTTACTCAGCGGGAGTTCCCGAGCAGTACTTC,CASSYSAGVPEQYF,TRBV6-5,.,TRBJ2-7,TRBD2
TGTGCCAGCACGACCCCCGGGGGAAAACTGTTTTTT,CASTTPGGKLFF,TRBV6-1,few,TRBJ1-4,.
TGTGCCAGCTCAGGGACATTTGGCTATGGCTACACCTTC,CASSGTFGYGYTF,TRBV25-1,.,TRBJ1-2,.
TGTGCCAGCAGCTTAAGGGGCGCAGGGACAGATACGCAGTATTTT,CASSLRGAGTDTQYF,TRBV7-9,.,TRBJ2-3,.
TGTGCCAGCAGTGTACTACAGGGCCAAGAGACCCAGTACTTC,CASSVLQGQETQYF,TRBV6-1,.,TRBJ2-5,.
TGCGCCAGCAGCCAAGATTTTCAGGGGGCGATACAGTTCTTC,CASSQDFQGAIQFF,TRBV4-1,once,TRBJ2-1,TRBD1
TGCAGCGTGTCGCGACAAGGCGCAGCTTTCTTT,CSVSRQGAAFF,TRBV29-1,.,TRBJ1-1,.
TGTGCCAGCGGGTCCAGGCATACGCAGTATTTT,CASGSRHTQYF,TRBV2,.,TRBJ2-3,.
TGTGCCAGCAGTTACTCGATGTCCGGGGAGCTGTTTTTT,CASSYSMSGELFF,TRBV6-5,.,TRBJ2-2,.
TGTGCCAGCAGCGGGCGGGAGGGAGAAGGTGGAAACACCATATATTTT,CASSGREGEGGNTIYF,TRBV9,once,TRBJ1-3,.
TGTGCCAGCAGTTATCAGGGGCAGGCCCAAGAGACCCAGTACTTC,CASSYQGQAQETQYF,TRBV6-6,.,TRBJ2-5,.
TGCGCCAGCAGCCGCGGCGGGACTAGCGGCGGCACAGATACGCAGTATTTT,CASSRGGTSGGTDTQYF,TRBV4-1,few,TRBJ2-3,TRBD2